Shown below are 30 T cell receptor beta chains from a single sample sequenced in a study of radiotherapy plus CTLA-4 blockade in lung cancer. Data came from immunoSEQ multiplex PCR; TCRdb stores just in-frame clones and leaves some out. Of about 28,000 clones listed, over 75% are singletons. The sequenced sample was peripheral blood, obtained from a patient treated with radiotherapy plus ipilimumab. Receptor source: a human donor with non-small cell lung cancer who had stable disease on radiotherapy plus ipilimumab.

The chain uses TRBV18 and TRBJ1-2; 11 bases line up with TRBD1. Germline CDR1 KGHSH, CDR2 LQKENI. V shed 3 bases, J shed 7 bases, and the junction held 7 bases outside the gene matches. The CDR3 is made up of 15 amino acids. The CDR3 DNA reads TGTGCCAGCTCACCGGTGGGACAGGGGGACACTGGCTACACCTTC. Protein product: CASSPVGQGDTGYTF. The whole variable domain, remainder taken from reference TRBV18 and TRBJ1-2, is NAGVMQNPRHLVRRRGQEARLRCSPMKGHSHVYWYRQLPEEGLKFMVYLQKENIIDESGMPKERFSAEFPKEGPSILRIQQVVRGDSAAYFCASSPVGQGDTGYTFGSGTRLTVV.

The chain combines TRBV6-5 with TRBJ2-7, with unresolved D. Trimming left V 6 bases short and J 0 bases short, with 9 bases between. The germline V gene has CDR1 MNHEY and CDR2 SVGAGI. This CDR3 has 13 amino acids. The CDR3 spells CASREISSYEQYF. For the CDR3, the DNA is TGTGCCAGCAGGGAGATAAGCTCCTACGAGCAGTACTTC.

For the CDR3, the DNA is TGTGCCAGCAGTGAAGGTGGGCAGATCAGCAATCAGCCCCAGCATTTT. Its protein is CASSEGGQISNQPQHF. This chain uses TRBV2 with TRBJ1-5; D gene ambiguous. Per germline, CDR1 SNHLY and CDR2 FYNNEI. The germline V and J ends were trimmed by 1 base and 1 base, with 11 bases remaining between them. The CDR3 consists of 16 residues.

The V gene is TRBV29-1, the J gene TRBJ2-3; possible D gene TRBD1, 5 bases. The CDR3 runs to 14 residues. From germline, CDR1 is SQVTM and CDR2 ANQGSEA. The V and J ends lost 4 bases and 1 base respectively, with 12 bases between them. The CDR3 sequence is CSVGQGVGTDTQYF. The CDR3 DNA follows: TGCAGCGTTGGGCAGGGCGTAGGCACAGATACGCAGTATTTT.

The chain links TRBV2 to TRBJ2-7, with unresolved D. The V gene lost 2 bases and the J gene lost 5 bases, with 4 bases spanning the gap. The CDR3 consists of 11 residues. The V gene's germline CDR1 is SNHLY and CDR2 FYNNEI. The CDR3 sequence is CASSENDEQYV. The CDR3 DNA reads TGTGCCAGCAGTGAAAATGACGAGCAGTACGTC.

The DNA for the CDR3 is TGCGCCAGCAGCCCCCAACCGGCCCAGAACACCGGGGAGCTGTTTTTT. Translation: CASSPQPAQNTGELFF. The chain employs TRBV4-1 and TRBJ2-2, with D hard to call. V dropped 4 bases and J dropped 1 base, with 13 bases sitting between them. Germline V lookup: CDR1 MGHRA, CDR2 YSYEKL. The CDR3 is 16 amino acids.

The chain carries TRBV6-6 and TRBJ1-2; TRBD1 matches 8 bases. Trimming cost V 6 bases and J 2 bases; bases outside gene matches: 2. This CDR3 contains 13 residues. Per germline, CDR1 MNHNY and CDR2 SVGAGI (reference sequence). The CDR3 DNA reads TGTGCCAGCAGACAGGGGGTGAACTATGGCTACACCTTC. This translates into CASRQGVNYGYTF.

The CDR3 loop is CASMVHHTDTQYF. The CDR3 nucleotides are TGTGCCAGTATGGTACACCACACAGATACGCAGTATTTT. This rearrangement joins TRBV19 to TRBJ2-3; D gene uncertain. This CDR3 region has 13 residues. In germline, CDR1 is LNHDA, CDR2 SQIVND (reference sequence). The V and J ends lost 7 bases and 2 bases respectively, with 10 bases between them.

The chain employs TRBV2 and TRBJ1-2; possibly TRBD1 for D (5 bases). V shed 0 bases and J shed 7 bases, with 6 bases lying between them. Germline values: CDR1 SNHLY, CDR2 FYNNEI. This CDR3 contains 12 residues. CDR3 sequence reads: CASSEAGVGYTF. For the CDR3, the DNA is TGTGCCAGCAGTGAAGCAGGGGTTGGCTACACCTTC.

This sequence joins TRBV18 and TRBJ2-7, with a tentative D call TRBD1 (6 bases). The CDR3 extends over 14 amino acids. Trimming cost V 2 bases and J 4 bases, with 12 bases left between them. Germline-derived CDR1 and CDR2 are KGHSH and LQKENI. The CDR3 DNA reads TGTGCCAGCTCACCAAACAGCCAGGGGTACGAGCAGTACTTC. Translation: CASSPNSQGYEQYF.

V and J are TRBV7-6 and TRBJ2-5, with a weak D call TRBD2 (7 bases). Germline values: CDR1 SGHVS, CDR2 FNYEAQ. V dropped 0 bases and J dropped 4 bases, with 18 bases sitting between them. CDR3 length: 17 amino acids. DNA for the CDR3: TGTGCCAGCAGCTTAGCAGATTCTCGGGGGGCGGGAGAGACCCAGTACTTC. Encoded protein: CASSLADSRGAGETQYF.

This sequence joins TRBV5-6 and TRBJ1-1, with TRBD1 matching over 7 bases. V gave up 2 bases and J gave up 11 bases; unmatched junction bases: 12. Germline V gives CDR1 SGHDT, CDR2 YYEEEE. The CDR3 is 14 residues long. The CDR3 sequence is CASSFRQGRLRAFF. The CDR3 nucleotides read TGTGCCAGCAGCTTTCGACAGGGTCGCCTGCGCGCTTTCTTT.

This clone was counted a few times. The gene calls are TRBV6-6 and TRBJ1-6; weak D call: TRBD1 (5 bases). With 5 bases removed from V and 3 bases from J, the gap between germline ends came to 14 bases. Germline assignment: CDR1 MNHNY and CDR2 SVGAGI (reference sequence). CDR3 length: 16 amino acids. The CDR3 DNA follows: TGTGCCAGCAGTCGACCTTTGACAGACTATAATTCACCCCTCCACTTT. Translation: CASSRPLTDYNSPLHF.

The V gene is TRBV28, the J gene TRBJ2-1; tentatively, D is TRBD2 (6 bases). Trimming shortened V by 6 bases and J by 0 bases, and 12 bases separated the two germline ends. Germline lookup yields CDR1 MDHEN and CDR2 SYDVKM. CDR3 length: 15 residues. CDR3 sequence reads: CASRGGVSSYNEQFF. CDR3 in DNA: TGTGCCAGCAGGGGGGGAGTGTCCTCCTACAATGAGCAGTTCTTC.

The chain combines TRBV30 with TRBJ1-5; TRBD1 agrees at 8 bases. The V segment lost 2 bases and the J segment 1 base; nucleotides outside the gene matches: 4. CDR1 is GTSNPN and CDR2 is SVGIG in the germline V gene (reference sequence). The CDR3 runs to 15 residues. The CDR3 DNA follows: TGTGCCTGGAGTACAGGGGGGCTGAGCAATCAGCCCCAGCATTTT. This sequence encodes CAWSTGGLSNQPQHF.

The genes are TRBV5-6 and TRBJ1-1; D possibly corresponds to TRBD1 (5 bases). CDR1 SGHDT and CDR2 YYEEEE come from the germline V gene. The CDR3 totals 14 residues. Trimming removed 0 bases at V and 4 bases at J, with 10 bases between. This chain's CDR3 is CASSLATQATEAFF. CDR3 bases: TGTGCCAGCAGCTTGGCAACACAGGCCACTGAAGCTTTCTTT.

This clone turned up a few times. The chain uses TRBV14 and TRBJ1-5; TRBD1 matches 9 bases. The germline V gene encodes CDR1 SGHDN and CDR2 FVKESK. Trimming removed 8 bases from V and 7 bases from J; junction bases left unmatched: 9. The CDR3 is 14 residues long. In nucleotides, the CDR3 is TGTGCCAGCCCCTCACTGGGACAGGGACAGCCCCAGCATTTT. This encodes CASPSLGQGQPQHF.

The chain recombines TRBV4-2 with TRBJ1-2; no definite D call. The CDR3 length is 15 residues. Trimming stripped 1 base from V and 0 bases from J, with 9 bases between. The germline V gene encodes CDR1 LGHNA and CDR2 YNFKEQ. DNA of the CDR3: TGTGCCAGCAGCCAAGTGGATTCGGCTAACTATGGCTACACCTTC. Its protein product is CASSQVDSANYGYTF.

There are a few counts of this clone. The chain uses TRBV7-2 and TRBJ2-5; D gene ambiguous. The CDR3 covers 11 residues. Germline V gene data show CDR1 as SGHTA and CDR2 as FQGNSA. Trimming cost V 7 bases and J 7 bases, with 10 bases left between them. This CDR3 reads CASTFTGTQYF. The CDR3 coding sequence is TGTGCCAGCACCTTCACGGGGACCCAGTACTTC.

This sequence joins TRBV6-6 and TRBJ1-6, with D possibly being TRBD1 (5 bases). The germline V gene has CDR1 MNHNY and CDR2 SVGAGI (reference sequence). The CDR3 consists of 12 residues. V was shortened by 7 bases and J by 7 bases, with 8 bases between the two germline ends. In DNA form, the CDR3 reads TGTGCCAGCACTACAGGAAATTCACCCCTCCACTTT. It specifies CASTTGNSPLHF.

This chain joins TRBV7-6 and TRBJ1-1, with D possibly being TRBD1 (5 bases). The germline V gene encodes CDR1 SGHVS and CDR2 FNYEAQ. The CDR3 runs 14 residues. V was clipped by 0 bases and J by 8 bases, with 13 bases between them. CDR3 sequence: CASSLALGREEAFF. CDR3 bases: TGTGCCAGCAGCTTAGCGCTGGGCAGGGAAGAAGCTTTCTTT.

This clone was seen only a few times. V is TRBV7-8 and J is TRBJ1-2; D is undetermined. Trimming shortened V by 5 bases and J by 7 bases, and 17 bases separated the two germline ends. The CDR3 is 14 residues long. The germline V gene has CDR1 SGHVS and CDR2 FQNEAQ. This CDR3 is CASSQTPGSAGYTF. CDR3 in DNA: TGTGCCAGCAGCCAGACCCCGGGATCGGCTGGCTACACCTTC.

This chain uses TRBV5-5 with TRBJ1-2; no firm D call. Trimming cost V 3 bases and J 8 bases, with 17 bases left between them. This CDR3 spans 14 amino acids. Germline values: CDR1 SGHKS, CDR2 YYEKEE (reference sequence). CDR3 sequence: CASSSVSGFYGYTF. Here the CDR3 DNA reads TGTGCCAGCAGCTCCGTCTCAGGCTTCTACGGCTACACCTTC.

The chain links TRBV7-8 to TRBJ1-1; no definite D call. Germline values: CDR1 SGHVS, CDR2 FQNEAQ. The CDR3 totals 13 residues. Trimming took 5 bases from V and 0 from J, leaving 7 bases between them. The CDR3 region has the DNA TGTGCCAGCAGCCCCATTTTGAACACTGAAGCTTTCTTT. As protein: CASSPILNTEAFF.

This chain uses TRBV27 with TRBJ1-4; D uncertain. V dropped 2 bases and J dropped 1 base, with 14 bases sitting between them. In germline, CDR1 is MNHEY, CDR2 SMNVEV (reference sequence). The CDR3 contains 17 residues. Here the CDR3 reads CASSLGRRAETNEKLFF. The CDR3 DNA follows: TGTGCCAGCAGTTTAGGCCGTCGAGCAGAAACTAATGAAAAACTGTTTTTT.

This clone was recorded once. The V call is TRBV9, the J call TRBJ2-1; possible D gene TRBD2, 7 bases. The germline CDR1 and CDR2 sequences are SGDLS and YYNGEE. Trimming cost V 0 bases and J 0 bases, with 13 bases left between them. This CDR3 has 17 amino acids. The CDR3 bases are TGTGCCAGCAGCGTAGGAGGGGGGGTGAGCTCCTACAATGAGCAGTTCTTC. This gives the protein CASSVGGGVSSYNEQFF.

This clone has more than one count but fewer than ten. This chain's CDR3 is CAISSGTTYEQYF. CDR3 nucleotides: TGTGCCATCAGTTCCGGGACTACCTACGAGCAGTACTTC. The chain recombines TRBV10-3 with TRBJ2-7; 7 bases map to TRBD2. Germline V gene sequence: CDR1 ENHRY, CDR2 SYGVKD. With 5 bases clipped from V and 2 bases from J, the junction kept 3 bases outside the gene matches. The CDR3 is 13 amino acids.

The V and J genes are TRBV7-2 and TRBJ2-1, with 8 nucleotides matching TRBD2. The V gene's germline CDR1 is SGHTA and CDR2 FQGNSA. Trimming at V came to 1 base and at J to 4 bases, leaving 3 bases not matched to a gene. The CDR3 totals 15 residues. CDR3 sequence reads: CASSLDAGGYNEQFF. CDR3 DNA sequence: TGTGCCAGCAGCTTAGACGCGGGGGGATACAATGAGCAGTTCTTC.

V is TRBV15 and J is TRBJ1-5, with TRBD1 as a possible D gene (5 bases). V shed 1 base and J shed 3 bases, with 10 bases lying between them. The CDR3 runs 15 residues. From germline, CDR1 is LNHNV and CDR2 YYDKDF (reference sequence). The CDR3 reads CATSRGQGLNQPQHF. In DNA form, the CDR3 reads TGTGCCACCAGCAGAGGTCAGGGCCTCAATCAGCCCCAGCATTTT.

This chain joins TRBV10-2 and TRBJ2-1; 9 bases line up with TRBD2. The V gene end was trimmed by 6 bases and the J gene end by 6 bases; junction bases not matched to a gene: 6. There are 14 residues in the CDR3. CDR1 and CDR2 (germline): WSHSY, SAAADI. The chain's CDR3 is CASRLAGDLNEQFF. The CDR3 bases are TGCGCCAGCAGATTAGCGGGGGATCTCAATGAGCAGTTCTTC.